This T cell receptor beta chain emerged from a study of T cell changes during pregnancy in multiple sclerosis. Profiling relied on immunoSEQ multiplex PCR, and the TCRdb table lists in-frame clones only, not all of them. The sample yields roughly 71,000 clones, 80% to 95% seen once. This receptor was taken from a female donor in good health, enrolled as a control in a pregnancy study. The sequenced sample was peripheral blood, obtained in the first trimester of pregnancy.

This CDR3 is CASSDPSDRGNTEAFF. The CDR3 DNA reads as TGTGCCAGCAGTGACCCATCGGACAGGGGGAACACTGAAGCTTTCTTT. This chain connects TRBV28 to TRBJ1-1, with 9 bases identical to TRBD1. V shed 5 bases and J 1 base; nucleotides not matched to a gene: 8. The CDR3 has 16 amino acids. Germline-derived CDR1 and CDR2 are MDHEN and SYDVKM.